Listed below are T cell receptor beta chains from one sample, sequenced in a study of T cells in Graves' hyperthyroidism and ophthalmopathy. MiXCR was run by TCRdb on the multiplex PCR reads, yielding one entry per CDR3 protein. This sample has some 570,000 distinct CDR3 sequences; 14% occur once, and the top ten carry roughly 7.7%. Sequencing was carried out using blood. These receptors were taken from a woman younger than 30 with Graves' ophthalmopathy. CDR3s include the opening cysteine and the closing phenylalanine or tryptophan. D genes are given only for firm matches. Clone size is given for some rows only: seen once, a few or many times, or a class if the clone is expanded.

J gene: TRBJ1-6; clone size: few; D gene: .; V gene: TRBV27; CDR3 DNA: TGTGCCAGCAGTTTCGGAAAGGACGCATATAATTCACCCCTCCACTTT; CDR3 protein: CASSFGKDAYNSPLHF
J gene: TRBJ1-1; clone size: many; D gene: .; V gene: TRBV28; CDR3 DNA: TGTGCCAGCAGTCCCTCCCCCAGTAGAGTCTCTGAAGCTTTCTTT; CDR3 protein: CASSPSPSRVSEAFF
J gene: TRBJ1-6; clone size: .; D gene: .; V gene: TRBV27; CDR3 DNA: TGTGCCAGCAGTCAAGGCAGGGGAGTAAATTCACCCCTCCACTTT; CDR3 protein: CASSQGRGVNSPLHF
J gene: TRBJ2-7; clone size: .; D gene: TRBD1; V gene: TRBV28; CDR3 DNA: TGTGCCAGCAGTTTTTCGACAGGGGGCGCGTACGAGCAGTACTTC; CDR3 protein: CASSFSTGGAYEQYF
J gene: TRBJ1-2; clone size: few; D gene: .; V gene: TRBV29-1; CDR3 DNA: TGCAGGGGGGGTCCCCTCCCTAACTATGGCTACACCTTC; CDR3 protein: CRGGPLPNYGYTF
J gene: TRBJ2-7; clone size: many; D gene: TRBD1; V gene: TRBV7-2; CDR3 DNA: TGTGCCAGCAGCTTAGAACAGGGGCCCTACGAGCAGTACTTC; CDR3 protein: CASSLEQGPYEQYF
J gene: TRBJ2-1; clone size: many; D gene: .; V gene: TRBV29-1; CDR3 DNA: TGCAGCGTTGCCCAGGGGGGTCCCGTGAATTACAATGAGCAGTTCTTC; CDR3 protein: CSVAQGGPVNYNEQFF
J gene: TRBJ2-1; clone size: .; D gene: TRBD2; V gene: TRBV7-1; CDR3 DNA: TGTGCCAGCAGCTCCGCTAGCGGGGTTTCAAAAAGCCACTACAATGAGCAGTTCTTC; CDR3 protein: CASSSASGVSKSHYNEQFF
J gene: TRBJ2-7; clone size: many; D gene: TRBD2; V gene: TRBV28; CDR3 DNA: TGTGCCAGCACCGGACTAGCGGCCCCCTACGAGCAGTACTTC; CDR3 protein: CASTGLAAPYEQYF
J gene: TRBJ1-1; clone size: few; D gene: TRBD1; V gene: TRBV18; CDR3 DNA: TGTGCCAGCTCACAGGGGGCGGACACTGAAGCTTTCTTT; CDR3 protein: CASSQGADTEAFF
J gene: TRBJ2-1; clone size: .; D gene: .; V gene: TRBV15; CDR3 DNA: TGTGCCACCAGCGCGGGGACCTACAATGAGCAGTTCTTC; CDR3 protein: CATSAGTYNEQFF
J gene: TRBJ1-6; clone size: many; D gene: TRBD1; V gene: TRBV11-1; CDR3 DNA: TGTGCCAGCAGCCATGGACAGGGGGGCTCACCCCTCCACTTT; CDR3 protein: CASSHGQGGSPLHF
J gene: TRBJ2-3; clone size: few; D gene: .; V gene: TRBV29-1; CDR3 DNA: TGCAGCGTTGAAGCGGGATGGGACAGCACAGATACGCAGTATTTT; CDR3 protein: CSVEAGWDSTDTQYF
J gene: TRBJ1-2; clone size: many; D gene: .; V gene: TRBV6-5; CDR3 DNA: TGTGCCAGCAGTTACGAGGGGCGAGGCTATGGCTACACCTTC; CDR3 protein: CASSYEGRGYGYTF
J gene: TRBJ2-3; clone size: few; D gene: TRBD2; V gene: TRBV19; CDR3 DNA: TGTGCCAGTAGTATGATCAGCGGGAGGACAGATACGCAGTATTTT; CDR3 protein: CASSMISGRTDTQYF
J gene: TRBJ1-1; clone size: .; D gene: .; V gene: TRBV7-3; CDR3 DNA: TGTGCCAGCAGCCGAGACGGAAACACTGAAGCTCTCTTT; CDR3 protein: CASSRDGNTEALF
J gene: TRBJ2-2; clone size: many; D gene: .; V gene: TRBV10-3; CDR3 DNA: TGTGCCATCAGTGCCCGGGGCCTTAACACCGGGGAGCTGTTTTTT; CDR3 protein: CAISARGLNTGELFF
J gene: TRBJ2-2; clone size: .; D gene: .; V gene: TRBV10-3; CDR3 DNA: TGTGCCATCAGCTCGACCGGGATTTCGGACACCGGGGAGCTGTTTTTT; CDR3 protein: CAISSTGISDTGELFF
J gene: TRBJ2-3; clone size: many; D gene: .; V gene: TRBV9; CDR3 DNA: TGTGCCAGCAGCCCCCGTGGAGGGCGCACAGATACGCAGTATTTT; CDR3 protein: CASSPRGGRTDTQYF
J gene: TRBJ1-5; clone size: many; D gene: .; V gene: TRBV6-2/TRBV6-3; CDR3 DNA: TGTGCCAGCACGAAGGGGGTTCATCAGCCCCAGCATTTT; CDR3 protein: CASTKGVHQPQHF
J gene: TRBJ1-1; clone size: .; D gene: TRBD1; V gene: TRBV3-1; CDR3 DNA: TGTGCCAGCAGCCAAGGGGACAGGGGGCCGAACACTGAAGCTTTCTTT; CDR3 protein: CASSQGDRGPNTEAFF
J gene: TRBJ2-2; clone size: .; D gene: .; V gene: TRBV7-9; CDR3 DNA: TGTGCCAGCAGCTCCGGGGGTGCGGGAACCACCGGGGAGCTGTTTTTT; CDR3 protein: CASSSGGAGTTGELFF
J gene: TRBJ2-2; clone size: many; D gene: .; V gene: TRBV29-1; CDR3 DNA: TGCAGCGTCGAGACCATCACCGGGGAGCTGTTTTTT; CDR3 protein: CSVETITGELFF
J gene: TRBJ1-5; clone size: many; D gene: .; V gene: TRBV20-1; CDR3 DNA: TGCAGTGTCCCAAGACCGGGGTCTGGGCAGCCCCAGCATTTT; CDR3 protein: CSVPRPGSGQPQHF
J gene: TRBJ2-2; clone size: many; D gene: .; V gene: TRBV20-1; CDR3 DNA: TGCAGTGCTAGAGACGGCATAGCGGCCGGGAGAAACACCGGGGAGCTGTTTTTT; CDR3 protein: CSARDGIAAGRNTGELFF
J gene: TRBJ1-6; clone size: many; D gene: .; V gene: TRBV12-3/TRBV12-4; CDR3 DNA: TGTGCCAGCAGTTTTCAGCCGCGTGGCAGGGAGAATTCACCCCTCCACTTT; CDR3 protein: CASSFQPRGRENSPLHF
J gene: TRBJ1-2; clone size: few; D gene: .; V gene: TRBV19; CDR3 DNA: TGTGCCAGTAGTGTGGACGGACAACCAAGGAACTATGGCTACACCTTC; CDR3 protein: CASSVDGQPRNYGYTF
J gene: TRBJ1-1; clone size: few; D gene: .; V gene: TRBV20-1; CDR3 DNA: TGCAGTGCTCCAAATAGGACCATGAACACTGAAGCTTTCTTT; CDR3 protein: CSAPNRTMNTEAFF
J gene: TRBJ2-7; clone size: .; D gene: TRBD1; V gene: TRBV27; CDR3 DNA: TGTGCCAGCAGTAAACCAGGGGGCGCTACCTGGGAGCAGTACTTC; CDR3 protein: CASSKPGGATWEQYF
J gene: TRBJ2-1; clone size: many; D gene: TRBD2; V gene: TRBV7-6; CDR3 DNA: TGTGCCAGCACTTCTCTAGCGGGACTCTCTCAAAATGAGCAGTTCTTC; CDR3 protein: CASTSLAGLSQNEQFF
J gene: TRBJ1-1; clone size: .; D gene: .; V gene: TRBV11-3; CDR3 DNA: TGTGCCAGCAGCTTAGATCGAGGAGGGGTGGGCACTGAAGCTTTCTTT; CDR3 protein: CASSLDRGGVGTEAFF
J gene: TRBJ1-6; clone size: many; D gene: .; V gene: TRBV20-1; CDR3 DNA: TGCAGTGCTAGAATCCGCAATTCACCCCTCCACTTT; CDR3 protein: CSARIRNSPLHF
J gene: TRBJ2-7; clone size: many; D gene: .; V gene: TRBV3-1; CDR3 DNA: TGTGCCAGCAGCCCGCCCTACGAGCAGTACTTC; CDR3 protein: CASSPPYEQYF
J gene: TRBJ2-7; clone size: many; D gene: .; V gene: TRBV6-1; CDR3 DNA: TGTGCCAGCAGTGCCTCTCTGGGAGACCACGAGCAGTACTTC; CDR3 protein: CASSASLGDHEQYF
J gene: TRBJ2-2; clone size: .; D gene: TRBD1; V gene: TRBV24-1; CDR3 DNA: TGTGCCACCAGTACAGGGGTCGACACCGGGGAGCTGTTTTTT; CDR3 protein: CATSTGVDTGELFF
J gene: TRBJ2-2; clone size: many; D gene: .; V gene: TRBV18; CDR3 DNA: TGTGCCAGCTCACCGCCAGGGGACACCGGGGAGCTGTTTTTT; CDR3 protein: CASSPPGDTGELFF
J gene: TRBJ1-5; clone size: many; D gene: .; V gene: TRBV27; CDR3 DNA: TGTGCCAGCAGCTACACAGGAGTGGCTCAGCCCCAGCATTTT; CDR3 protein: CASSYTGVAQPQHF
J gene: TRBJ2-5; clone size: .; D gene: TRBD2; V gene: TRBV18; CDR3 DNA: TGTGCCAGCTCACCCAGCACTAGCGACGGGGAGACCCAGTACTTC; CDR3 protein: CASSPSTSDGETQYF
J gene: TRBJ2-1; clone size: many; D gene: .; V gene: TRBV20-1; CDR3 DNA: TGCAGTGCTCTGTCCCGAAGCCCCTACAATGAGCAGTTCTTC; CDR3 protein: CSALSRSPYNEQFF
J gene: TRBJ2-7; clone size: many; D gene: .; V gene: TRBV3-1; CDR3 DNA: TGTGCCAGCAGCCAAAGGCGGGCAGGGCCGATCTACGAGCAGTACTTC; CDR3 protein: CASSQRRAGPIYEQYF
J gene: TRBJ1-2; clone size: many; D gene: .; V gene: TRBV11-2; CDR3 DNA: TGTGCCAGCAGCACTCACCGGGACCCGACATATGGCTACACCTTC; CDR3 protein: CASSTHRDPTYGYTF